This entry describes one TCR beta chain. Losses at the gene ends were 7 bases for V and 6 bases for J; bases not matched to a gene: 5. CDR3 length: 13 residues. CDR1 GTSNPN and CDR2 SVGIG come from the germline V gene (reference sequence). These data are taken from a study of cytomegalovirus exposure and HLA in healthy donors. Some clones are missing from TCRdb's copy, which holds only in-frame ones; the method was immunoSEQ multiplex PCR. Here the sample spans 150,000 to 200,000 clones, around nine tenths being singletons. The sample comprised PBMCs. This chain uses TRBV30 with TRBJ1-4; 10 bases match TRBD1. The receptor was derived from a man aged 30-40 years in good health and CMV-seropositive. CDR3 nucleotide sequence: TGTGCCTCCCGGACAGGGGGAGATGAAAAACTGTTTTTT. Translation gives CASRTGGDEKLFF.